This T cell receptor (beta chain) was sequenced in a study of T cells after yellow fever vaccination. Template switching by 5'RACE produced TCR cDNA, adding a universal primer site and UMIs. From the 5' RACE reads, TCRdb called clonotypes with MiXCR, one entry per CDR3 protein. This table has 170,000 or so distinct CDR3 sequences, 9.3% appearing once. V shed 6 bases and J shed 3 bases, with 8 bases lying between them. The CDR3 loop spans 13 amino acids. The germline CDR1 and CDR2 sequences are SGHTA and FQGTGA. This TCR was sampled from a man aged 18 to 29 who received the YFV17D yellow fever vaccine. V and J are TRBV7-3 and TRBJ2-2; D possibly corresponds to TRBD2 (5 bases). Sequencing was performed on CD8+ T cells sorted from PBMCs, taken 45 days after the yellow fever booster vaccination. The CDR3 region is CASSFGDTGELFF. Written as DNA, the CDR3 is TGTGCCAGCAGTTTCGGGGACACCGGGGAGCTGTTTTTT.